The TCR beta chain described here comes from a study of memory CD4+ T cells and cytomegalovirus serostatus. Data came from immunoSEQ multiplex PCR; TCRdb stores just in-frame clones and leaves some out. The sample has under 70,000 clones, 80% to 85% seen once; the top ten hold around 1.1%. The CDR3 totals 13 residues. Germline CDR1 reads SSHAT; CDR2 reads FNYEAQ (reference sequence). V was shortened by 0 bases and J by 9 bases, with 9 bases between the two germline ends. The sort gate was single viable CD3+CD4+CD8-CD45RO+ cells for memory CD4+ T cells. The genes are TRBV7-7 and TRBJ2-1; D is possibly TRBD2 (5 bases). This TCR was sampled from an adult in good health and CMV-seronegative. Material: memory CD4+ T cells from blood. The CDR3 here is CASSLAQRGEQFF. The CDR3 DNA is TGTGCCAGCAGCTTAGCGCAACGGGGTGAGCAGTTCTTC.